The text below deals with one TCR beta chain. The antigen remains unidentified. The source of the sample is a study of OX40 agonist ivuxolimab in advanced cancers. Study as a whole: The group had a mean age of around 64 years, ranged from 23 to 79, and was 75% to 85% male.

V lost 4 bases and J 10 bases, leaving 22 bases between the germline ends. The CDR3 consists of 16 residues. Germline V gene lookup returns CDR1 SGHVS and CDR2 FNYEAQ. Only in-frame clones appear in the TCRdb table, and some are missing; sequencing was by immunoSEQ multiplex PCR. The table lists about 95,000 clones, around 82% of them singletons. The study's findings and limits: Circulating CD4+ and CD8+ T cells showed clonal expansion by week 6 at 0.1 to 3.0 mg/kg.

The receptor comes from an adult with an advanced solid tumor such as melanoma, head and neck, liver or kidney cancer. The sequenced sample was CD4+ or CD8+ T cells sorted from blood, obtained in a trial of the OX40 agonist ivuxolimab. The chain couples TRBV7-6 to TRBJ2-2, with D tentatively TRBD1 (5 bases). The CDR3 sequence is CASSSIRGPRVLELFF. As DNA, the CDR3 is TGTGCCAGCAGCTCCATCCGCGGCCCCAGGGTTCTGGAGCTGTTTTTT. The whole variable domain, remainder taken from reference TRBV7-6 and TRBJ2-2, is GAGVSQSPRYKVTKRGQDVALRCDPISGHVSLYWYRQALGQGPEFLTYFNYEAQQDKSGLPNDRFSAERPEGSISTLTIQRTEQRDSAMYRCASSSIRGPRVLELFFGEGSRLTVL.